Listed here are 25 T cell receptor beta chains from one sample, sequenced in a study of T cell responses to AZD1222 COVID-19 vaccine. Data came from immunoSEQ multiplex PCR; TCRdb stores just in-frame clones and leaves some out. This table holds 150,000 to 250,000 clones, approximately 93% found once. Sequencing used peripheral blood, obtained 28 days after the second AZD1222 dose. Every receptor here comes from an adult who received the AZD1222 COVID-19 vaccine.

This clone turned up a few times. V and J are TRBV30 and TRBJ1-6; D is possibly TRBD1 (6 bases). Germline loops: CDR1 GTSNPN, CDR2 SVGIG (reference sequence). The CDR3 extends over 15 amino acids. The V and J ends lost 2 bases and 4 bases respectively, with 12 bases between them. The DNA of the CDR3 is TGTGCCTGGAGTCGACCGACAGGTTATAATTCACCCCTCCACTTT. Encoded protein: CAWSRPTGYNSPLHF.

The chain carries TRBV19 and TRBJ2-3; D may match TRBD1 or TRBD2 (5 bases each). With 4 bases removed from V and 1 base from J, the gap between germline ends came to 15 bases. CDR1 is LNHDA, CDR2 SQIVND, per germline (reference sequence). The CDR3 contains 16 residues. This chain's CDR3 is CASSNVGAACTDTQYF. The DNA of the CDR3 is TGTGCCAGTAGTAATGTCGGGGCCGCCTGCACAGATACGCAGTATTTT.

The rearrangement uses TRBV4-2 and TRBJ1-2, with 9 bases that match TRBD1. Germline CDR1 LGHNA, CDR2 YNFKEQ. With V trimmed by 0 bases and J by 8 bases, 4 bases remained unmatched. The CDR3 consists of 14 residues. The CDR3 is CASSQDLQGAGYTF. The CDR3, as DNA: TGTGCCAGCAGCCAAGATCTACAGGGGGCCGGCTACACCTTC.

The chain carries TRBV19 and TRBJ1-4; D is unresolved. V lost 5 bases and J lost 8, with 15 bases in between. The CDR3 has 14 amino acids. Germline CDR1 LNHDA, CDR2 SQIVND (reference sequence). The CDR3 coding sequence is TGTGCCAGTAGTCCTAGGGCTGGTTGGGAAAAACTGTTTTTT. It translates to CASSPRAGWEKLFF.

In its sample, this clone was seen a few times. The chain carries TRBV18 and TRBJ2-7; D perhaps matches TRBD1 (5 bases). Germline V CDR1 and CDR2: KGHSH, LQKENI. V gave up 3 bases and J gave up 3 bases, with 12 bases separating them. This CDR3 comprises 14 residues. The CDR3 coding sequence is TGTGCCAGCTCACCGGGCCAGGGTCTCTACGAGCAGTACTTC. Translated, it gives CASSPGQGLYEQYF.

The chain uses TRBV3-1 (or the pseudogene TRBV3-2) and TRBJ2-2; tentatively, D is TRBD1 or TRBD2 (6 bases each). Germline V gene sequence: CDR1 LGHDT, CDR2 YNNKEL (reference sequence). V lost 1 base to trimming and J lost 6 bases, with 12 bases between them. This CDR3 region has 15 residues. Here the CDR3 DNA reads TGTGCCAGCAGCCAAGTAGGGGGACTGGCCGGGGAGCTGTTTTTT. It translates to CASSQVGGLAGELFF.

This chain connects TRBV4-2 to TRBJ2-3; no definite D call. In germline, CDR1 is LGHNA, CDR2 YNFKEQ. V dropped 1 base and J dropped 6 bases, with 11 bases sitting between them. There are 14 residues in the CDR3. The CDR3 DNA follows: TGTGCCAGCAGCCAAGCGGATCGACGGGATACGCAGTATTTT. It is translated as CASSQADRRDTQYF.

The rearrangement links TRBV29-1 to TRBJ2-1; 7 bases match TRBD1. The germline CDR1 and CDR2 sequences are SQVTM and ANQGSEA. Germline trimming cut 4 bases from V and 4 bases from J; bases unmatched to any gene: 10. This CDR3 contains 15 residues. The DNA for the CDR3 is TGCAGCGTTGCCTCCTGGGACAGTGCTTACAATGAGCAGTTCTTC. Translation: CSVASWDSAYNEQFF.

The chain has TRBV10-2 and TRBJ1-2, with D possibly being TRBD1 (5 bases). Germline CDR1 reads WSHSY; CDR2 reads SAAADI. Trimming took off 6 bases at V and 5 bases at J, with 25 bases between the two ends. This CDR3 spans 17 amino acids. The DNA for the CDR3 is TGCGCCAGCAGGAAGGAGAAGAGATCCGGGACCTCATATGGCTACACCTTC. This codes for CASRKEKRSGTSYGYTF.

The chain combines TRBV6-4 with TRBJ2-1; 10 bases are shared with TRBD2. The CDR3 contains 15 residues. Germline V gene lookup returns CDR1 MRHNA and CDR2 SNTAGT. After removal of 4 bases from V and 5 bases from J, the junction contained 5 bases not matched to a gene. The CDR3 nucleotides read TGTGCCAGCAGTGTGACTAGCGGGTTTCACAATGAGCAGTTCTTC. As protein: CASSVTSGFHNEQFF.

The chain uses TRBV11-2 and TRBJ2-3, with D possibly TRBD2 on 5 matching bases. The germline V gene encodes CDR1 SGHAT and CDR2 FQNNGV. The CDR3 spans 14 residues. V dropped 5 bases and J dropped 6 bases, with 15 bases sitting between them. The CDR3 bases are TGTGCCAGCAGCCCTCCGGGGAGTCCCGATACGCAGTATTTT. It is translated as CASSPPGSPDTQYF.

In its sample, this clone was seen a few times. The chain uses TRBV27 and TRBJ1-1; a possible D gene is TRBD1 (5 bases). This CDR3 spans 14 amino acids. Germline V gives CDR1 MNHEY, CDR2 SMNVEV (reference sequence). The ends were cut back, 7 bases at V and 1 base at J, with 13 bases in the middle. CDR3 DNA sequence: TGTGCCAGCAATCGGGACCACAGGAACACTGAAGCTTTCTTT. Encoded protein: CASNRDHRNTEAFF.

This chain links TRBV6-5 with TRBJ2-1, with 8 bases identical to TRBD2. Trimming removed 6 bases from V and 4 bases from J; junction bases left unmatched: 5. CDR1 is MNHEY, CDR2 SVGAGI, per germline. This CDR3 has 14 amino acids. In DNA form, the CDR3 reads TGTGCCAGCAGGACTAGCGCCGCATACAATGAGCAGTTCTTC. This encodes CASRTSAAYNEQFF.

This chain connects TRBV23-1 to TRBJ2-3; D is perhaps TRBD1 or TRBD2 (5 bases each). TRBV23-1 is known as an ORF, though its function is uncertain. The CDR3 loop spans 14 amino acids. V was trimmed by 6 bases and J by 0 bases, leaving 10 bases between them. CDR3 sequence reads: CASSLGASTDTQYF. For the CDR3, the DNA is TGCGCCAGCAGCCTCGGGGCGAGCACAGATACGCAGTATTTT.

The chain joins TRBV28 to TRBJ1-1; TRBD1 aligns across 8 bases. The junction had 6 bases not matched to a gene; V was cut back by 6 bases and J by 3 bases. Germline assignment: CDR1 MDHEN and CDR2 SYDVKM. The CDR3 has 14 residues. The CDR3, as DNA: TGTGCCAGCAGGCGGGACAGGAGGCACACTGAAGCTTTCTTT. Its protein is CASRRDRRHTEAFF. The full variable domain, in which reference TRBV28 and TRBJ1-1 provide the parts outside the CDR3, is DVKVTQSSRYLVKRTGEKVFLECVQDMDHENMFWYRQDPGLGLRLIYFSYDVKMKEKGDIPEGYSVSREKKERFSLILESASTNQTSMYLCASRRDRRHTEAFFGQGTRLTVV.

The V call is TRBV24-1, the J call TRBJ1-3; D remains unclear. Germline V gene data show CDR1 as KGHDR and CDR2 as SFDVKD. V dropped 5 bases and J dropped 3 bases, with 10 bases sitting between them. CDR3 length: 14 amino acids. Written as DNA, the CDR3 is TGTGCCACCAGTGTCTGGGTACTTGGAAACACCATATATTTT. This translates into CATSVWVLGNTIYF.

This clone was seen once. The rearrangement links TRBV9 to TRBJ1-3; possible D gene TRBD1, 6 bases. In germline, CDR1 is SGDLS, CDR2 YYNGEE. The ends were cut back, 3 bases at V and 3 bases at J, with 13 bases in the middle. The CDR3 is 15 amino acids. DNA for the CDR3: TGTGCCAGCAGCGCCGTGACAGGCAATGGAAACACCATATATTTT. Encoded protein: CASSAVTGNGNTIYF.

The CDR3 reads CASSVSARNNSPLHF. The CDR3 coding sequence is TGTGCCAGCAGCGTTTCTGCCAGAAATAATTCACCCCTCCACTTT. V and J are TRBV9 and TRBJ1-6; D uncertain. Germline V gene sequence: CDR1 SGDLS, CDR2 YYNGEE. V lost 2 bases and J 5 bases, leaving 11 bases between the germline ends. The CDR3 covers 15 residues.

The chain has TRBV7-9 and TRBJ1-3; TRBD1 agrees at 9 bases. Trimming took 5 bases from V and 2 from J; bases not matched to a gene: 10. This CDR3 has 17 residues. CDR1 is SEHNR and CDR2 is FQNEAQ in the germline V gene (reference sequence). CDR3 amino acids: CASSPFGQGPPGNTIYF. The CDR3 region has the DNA TGTGCCAGCAGCCCCTTCGGACAGGGGCCGCCTGGAAACACCATATATTTT.

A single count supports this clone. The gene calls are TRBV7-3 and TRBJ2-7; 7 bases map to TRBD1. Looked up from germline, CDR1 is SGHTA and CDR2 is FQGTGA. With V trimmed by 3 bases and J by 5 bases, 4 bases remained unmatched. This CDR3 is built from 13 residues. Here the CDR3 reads CASSFTGANEQYF. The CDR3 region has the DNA TGTGCCAGCAGCTTCACAGGGGCCAACGAGCAGTACTTC.

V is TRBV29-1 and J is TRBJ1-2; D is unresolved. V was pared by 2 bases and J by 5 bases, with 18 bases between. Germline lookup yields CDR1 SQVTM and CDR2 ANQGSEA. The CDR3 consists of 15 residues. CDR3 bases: TGCAGCGTTGAACGTGGCAGGTTTCCTCTTTATGGCTACACCTTC. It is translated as CSVERGRFPLYGYTF.

The CDR3 spells CASSYSMGRGNTIYF. The DNA for the CDR3 is TGTGCCAGCAGTTACTCGATGGGTAGAGGAAACACCATATATTTT. The chain has TRBV6-5 and TRBJ1-3; D unclear. CDR1 and CDR2 (germline): MNHEY, SVGAGI. V was trimmed by 0 bases and J by 4 bases, leaving 10 bases between them. The CDR3 extends over 15 amino acids.

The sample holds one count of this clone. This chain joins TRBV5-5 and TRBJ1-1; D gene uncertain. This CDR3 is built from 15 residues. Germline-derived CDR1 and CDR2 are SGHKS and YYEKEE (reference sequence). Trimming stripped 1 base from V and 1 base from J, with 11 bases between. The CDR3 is CASSLSRSQNTEAFF. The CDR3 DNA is TGTGCCAGCAGCTTGTCGCGGAGTCAGAACACTGAAGCTTTCTTT.

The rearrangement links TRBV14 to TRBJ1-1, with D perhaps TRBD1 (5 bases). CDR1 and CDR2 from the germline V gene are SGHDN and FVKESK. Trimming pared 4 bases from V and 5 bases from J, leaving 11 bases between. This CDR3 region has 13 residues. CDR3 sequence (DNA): TGTGCCAGCAGCCTTCATCAGGGTACTGAAGCTTTCTTT. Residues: CASSLHQGTEAFF. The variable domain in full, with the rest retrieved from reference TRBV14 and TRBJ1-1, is EAGVTQFPSHSVIEKGQTVTLRCDPISGHDNLYWYRRVMGKEIKFLLHFVKESKQDESGMPNNRFLAERTGGTYSTLKVQPAELEDSGVYFCASSLHQGTEAFFGQGTRLTVV.

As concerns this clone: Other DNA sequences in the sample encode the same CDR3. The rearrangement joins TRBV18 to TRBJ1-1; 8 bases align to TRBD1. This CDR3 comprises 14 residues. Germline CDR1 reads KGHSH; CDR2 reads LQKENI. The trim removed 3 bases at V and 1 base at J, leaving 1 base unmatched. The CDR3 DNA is TGTGCCAGCTCACCGGGACAGGCGAACACTGAAGCTTTCTTT. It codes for CASSPGQANTEAFF.